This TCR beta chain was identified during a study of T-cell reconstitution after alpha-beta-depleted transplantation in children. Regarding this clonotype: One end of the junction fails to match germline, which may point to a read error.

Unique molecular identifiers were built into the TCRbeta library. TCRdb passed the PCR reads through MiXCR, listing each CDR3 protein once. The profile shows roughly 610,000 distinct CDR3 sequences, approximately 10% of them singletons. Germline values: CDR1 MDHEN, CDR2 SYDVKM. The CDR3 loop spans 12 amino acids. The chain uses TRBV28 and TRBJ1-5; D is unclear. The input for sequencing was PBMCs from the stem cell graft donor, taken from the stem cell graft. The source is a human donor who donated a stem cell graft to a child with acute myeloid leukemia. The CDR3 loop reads CAISVRKDFVYF. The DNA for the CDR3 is TGTGCCATCAGTGTACGGAAGGATTTTGTTTATTTT.